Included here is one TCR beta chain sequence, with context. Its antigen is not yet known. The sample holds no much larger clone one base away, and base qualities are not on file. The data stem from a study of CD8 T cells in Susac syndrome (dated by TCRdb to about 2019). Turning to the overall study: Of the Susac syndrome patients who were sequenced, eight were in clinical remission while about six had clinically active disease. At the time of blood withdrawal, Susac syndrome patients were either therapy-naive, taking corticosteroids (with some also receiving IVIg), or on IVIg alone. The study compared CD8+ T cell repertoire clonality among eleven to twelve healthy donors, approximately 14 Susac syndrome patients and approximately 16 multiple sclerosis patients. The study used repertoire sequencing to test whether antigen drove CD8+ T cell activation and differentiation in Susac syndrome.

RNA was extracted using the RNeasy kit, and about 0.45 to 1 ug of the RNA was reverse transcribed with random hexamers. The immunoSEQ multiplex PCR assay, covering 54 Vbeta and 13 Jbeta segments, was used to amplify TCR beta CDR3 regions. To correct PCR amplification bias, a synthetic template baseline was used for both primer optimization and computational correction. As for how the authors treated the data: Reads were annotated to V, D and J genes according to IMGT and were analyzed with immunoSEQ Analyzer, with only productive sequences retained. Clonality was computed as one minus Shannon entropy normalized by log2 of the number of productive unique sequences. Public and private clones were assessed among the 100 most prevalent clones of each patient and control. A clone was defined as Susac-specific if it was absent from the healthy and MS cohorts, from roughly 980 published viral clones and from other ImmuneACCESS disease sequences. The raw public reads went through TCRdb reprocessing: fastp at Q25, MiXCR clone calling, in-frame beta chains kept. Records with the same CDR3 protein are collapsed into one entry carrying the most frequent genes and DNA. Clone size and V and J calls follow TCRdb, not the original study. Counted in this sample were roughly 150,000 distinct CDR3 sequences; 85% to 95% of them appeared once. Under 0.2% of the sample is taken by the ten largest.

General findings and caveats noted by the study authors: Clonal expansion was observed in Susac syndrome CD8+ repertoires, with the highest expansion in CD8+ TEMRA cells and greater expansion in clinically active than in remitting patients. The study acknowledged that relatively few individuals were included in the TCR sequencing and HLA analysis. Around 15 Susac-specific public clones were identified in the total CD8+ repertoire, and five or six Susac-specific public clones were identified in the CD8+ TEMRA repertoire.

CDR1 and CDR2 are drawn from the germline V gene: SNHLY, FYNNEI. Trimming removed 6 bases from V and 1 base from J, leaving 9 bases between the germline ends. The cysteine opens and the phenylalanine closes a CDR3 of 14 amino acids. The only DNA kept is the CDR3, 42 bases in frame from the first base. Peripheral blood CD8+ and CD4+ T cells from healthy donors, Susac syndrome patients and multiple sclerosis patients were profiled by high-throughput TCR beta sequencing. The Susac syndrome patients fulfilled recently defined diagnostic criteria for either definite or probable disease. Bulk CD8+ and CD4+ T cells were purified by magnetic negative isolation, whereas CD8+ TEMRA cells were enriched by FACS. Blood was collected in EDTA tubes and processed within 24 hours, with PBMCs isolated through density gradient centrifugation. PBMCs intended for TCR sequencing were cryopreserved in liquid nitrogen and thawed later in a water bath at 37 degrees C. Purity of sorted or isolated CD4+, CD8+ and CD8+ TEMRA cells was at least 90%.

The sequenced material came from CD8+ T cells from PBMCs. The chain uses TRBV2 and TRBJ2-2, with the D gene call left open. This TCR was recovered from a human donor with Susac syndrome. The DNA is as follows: TGTGCCAGCAGGACCCGACAGAACACCGGGGAGCTGTTTTTT. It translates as CASRTRQNTGELFF.